This T cell receptor beta chain was sequenced for a study of blood T cell repertoires in COVID-19. Germline V lookup: CDR1 SGHTA, CDR2 FQGNSA. The CDR3 is 15 amino acids. Trimming pared 5 bases from V and 8 bases from J, leaving 18 bases between. Using immunoSEQ multiplex PCR, the repertoire was profiled, and TCRdb retains in-frame clones only, with some absent. The sample consists of about 220,000 clones, 80% of them appearing once. The chain links TRBV7-2 to TRBJ1-4, with D possibly matching TRBD1 (5 bases). The specimen was peripheral blood. The TCR comes from a human donor in a cohort sampled during active COVID-19. CDR3 sequence reads: CASSHWGVAGEKLFF. In nucleotides, the CDR3 is TGTGCCAGCAGCCATTGGGGGGTCGCGGGGGAAAAACTGTTTTTT.